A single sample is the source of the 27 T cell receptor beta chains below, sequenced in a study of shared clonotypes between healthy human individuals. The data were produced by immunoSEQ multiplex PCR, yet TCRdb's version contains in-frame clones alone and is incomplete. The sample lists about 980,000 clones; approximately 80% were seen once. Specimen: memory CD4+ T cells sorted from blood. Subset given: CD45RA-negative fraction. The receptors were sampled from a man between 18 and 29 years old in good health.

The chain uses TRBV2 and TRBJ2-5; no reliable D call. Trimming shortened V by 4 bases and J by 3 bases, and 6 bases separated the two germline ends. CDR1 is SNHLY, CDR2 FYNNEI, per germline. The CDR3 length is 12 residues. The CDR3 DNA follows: TGTGCCAGCAGTGTTGAGAAAGAGACCCAGTACTTC. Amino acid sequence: CASSVEKETQYF.

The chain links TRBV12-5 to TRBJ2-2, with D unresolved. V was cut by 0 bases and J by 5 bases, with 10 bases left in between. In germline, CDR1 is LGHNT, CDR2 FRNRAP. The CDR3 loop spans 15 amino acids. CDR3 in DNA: TGTGCTAGTGGTTTGGTACTCTCAGTTACCGGGGAGCTGTTTTTT. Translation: CASGLVLSVTGELFF.

The CDR3 here is CASTRTGVNNSPLHF. As DNA, the CDR3 is TGTGCCAGTACCAGGACAGGGGTGAATAATTCACCCCTCCACTTT. The rearrangement links TRBV19 to TRBJ1-6, with 9 bases identical to TRBD1. The CDR3 spans 15 residues. The junction had 6 bases not matched to a gene; V was cut back by 7 bases and J by 5 bases. Germline lookup yields CDR1 LNHDA and CDR2 SQIVND (reference sequence).

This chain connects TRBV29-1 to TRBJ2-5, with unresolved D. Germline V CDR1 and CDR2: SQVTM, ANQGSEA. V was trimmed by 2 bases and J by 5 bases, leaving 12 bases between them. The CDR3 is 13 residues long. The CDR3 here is CSVERQRFETQYF. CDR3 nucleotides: TGCAGCGTTGAAAGGCAAAGGTTCGAGACCCAGTACTTC.

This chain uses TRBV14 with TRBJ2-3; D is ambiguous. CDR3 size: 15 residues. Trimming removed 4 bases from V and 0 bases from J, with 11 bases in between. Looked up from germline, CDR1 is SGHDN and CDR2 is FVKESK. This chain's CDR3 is CASSLLISSTDTQYF. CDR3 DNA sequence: TGTGCCAGCAGCCTACTAATATCTAGCACAGATACGCAGTATTTT.

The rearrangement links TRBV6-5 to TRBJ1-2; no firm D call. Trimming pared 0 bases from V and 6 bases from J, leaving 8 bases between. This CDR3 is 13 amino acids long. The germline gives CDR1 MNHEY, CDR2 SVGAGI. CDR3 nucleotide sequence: TGTGCCAGCAGTTACTCGGGGAGACATGGCTACACCTTC. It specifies CASSYSGRHGYTF.

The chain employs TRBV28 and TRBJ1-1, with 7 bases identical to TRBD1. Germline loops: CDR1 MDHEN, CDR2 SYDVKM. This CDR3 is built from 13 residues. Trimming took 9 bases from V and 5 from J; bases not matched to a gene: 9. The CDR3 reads CASEGAGFTEAFF. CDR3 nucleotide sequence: TGTGCCAGTGAGGGGGCAGGTTTTACTGAAGCTTTCTTT.

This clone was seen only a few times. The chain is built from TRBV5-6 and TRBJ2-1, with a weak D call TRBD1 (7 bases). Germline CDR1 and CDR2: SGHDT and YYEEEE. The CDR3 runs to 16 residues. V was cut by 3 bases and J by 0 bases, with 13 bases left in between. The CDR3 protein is CASSSQGGGSYNEQFF. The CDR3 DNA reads TGTGCCAGCAGCTCGCAGGGGGGCGGCTCCTACAATGAGCAGTTCTTC.

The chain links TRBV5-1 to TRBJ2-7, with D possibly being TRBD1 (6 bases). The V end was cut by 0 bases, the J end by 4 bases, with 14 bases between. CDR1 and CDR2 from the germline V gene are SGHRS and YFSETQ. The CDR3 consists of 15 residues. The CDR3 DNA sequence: TGCGCCAGCAGCTTGGCGCCAGGGGAGAGGTACGAGCAGTACTTC. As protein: CASSLAPGERYEQYF.

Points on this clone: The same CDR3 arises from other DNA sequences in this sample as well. In DNA, the CDR3 is TGTGCCTGGAGTGTGGGGGGCGCGGATACGCAGTATTTT. Protein sequence: CAWSVGGADTQYF. This chain links TRBV30 with TRBJ2-3; the D gene could be TRBD1 or TRBD2 (6 bases each). The CDR3 is 13 residues long. The germline gives CDR1 GTSNPN, CDR2 SVGIG (reference sequence). With 0 bases removed from V and 6 bases from J, the gap between germline ends came to 10 bases.

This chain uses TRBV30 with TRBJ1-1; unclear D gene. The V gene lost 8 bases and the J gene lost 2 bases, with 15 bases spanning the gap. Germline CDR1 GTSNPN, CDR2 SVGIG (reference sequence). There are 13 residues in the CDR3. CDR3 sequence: CARQAGGNTEAFF. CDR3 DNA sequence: TGTGCCCGCCAAGCGGGCGGAAACACTGAAGCTTTCTTT.

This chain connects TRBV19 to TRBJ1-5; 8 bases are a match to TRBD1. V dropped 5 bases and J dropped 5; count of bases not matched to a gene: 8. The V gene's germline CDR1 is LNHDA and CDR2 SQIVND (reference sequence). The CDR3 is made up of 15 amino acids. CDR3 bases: TGTGCCAGTAGTTCCGGGACAGGTTATGATCAGCCCCAGCATTTT. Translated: CASSSGTGYDQPQHF.

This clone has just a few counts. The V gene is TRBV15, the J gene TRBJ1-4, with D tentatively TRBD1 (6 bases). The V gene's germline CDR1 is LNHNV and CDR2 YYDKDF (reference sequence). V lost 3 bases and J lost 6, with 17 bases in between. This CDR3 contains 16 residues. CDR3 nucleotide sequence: TGTGCCACCAGCAGGGATCGGGGGCGGAAAGATGAAAAACTGTTTTTT. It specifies CATSRDRGRKDEKLFF.

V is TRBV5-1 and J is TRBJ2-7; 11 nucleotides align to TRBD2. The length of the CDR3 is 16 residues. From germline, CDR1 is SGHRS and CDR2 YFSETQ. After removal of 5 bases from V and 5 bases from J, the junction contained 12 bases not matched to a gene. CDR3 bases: TGCGCCAGCAGGGCGGTACTAGCGGGAGAAACCGACGAGCAGTACTTC. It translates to CASRAVLAGETDEQYF.

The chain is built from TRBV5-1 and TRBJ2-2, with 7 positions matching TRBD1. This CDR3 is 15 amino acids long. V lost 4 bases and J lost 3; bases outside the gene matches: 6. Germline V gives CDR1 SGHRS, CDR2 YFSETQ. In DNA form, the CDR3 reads TGCGCCAGCAGCCCGGGACAGTCATACACCGGGGAGCTGTTTTTT. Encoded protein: CASSPGQSYTGELFF.

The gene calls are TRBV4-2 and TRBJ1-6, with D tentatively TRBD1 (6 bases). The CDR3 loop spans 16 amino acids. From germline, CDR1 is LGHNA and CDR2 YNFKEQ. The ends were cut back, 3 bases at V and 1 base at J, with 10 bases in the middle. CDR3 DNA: TGTGCCAGCAGCCATGAGGGGGGGTCCTATAATTCACCCCTCCACTTT. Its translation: CASSHEGGSYNSPLHF.

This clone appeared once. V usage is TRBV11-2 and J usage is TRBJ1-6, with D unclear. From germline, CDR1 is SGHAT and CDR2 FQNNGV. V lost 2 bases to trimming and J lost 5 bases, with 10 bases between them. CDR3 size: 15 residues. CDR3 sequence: CASSLLGDHNSPLHF. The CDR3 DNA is TGTGCCAGCAGCTTACTCGGAGACCATAATTCACCCCTCCACTTT.

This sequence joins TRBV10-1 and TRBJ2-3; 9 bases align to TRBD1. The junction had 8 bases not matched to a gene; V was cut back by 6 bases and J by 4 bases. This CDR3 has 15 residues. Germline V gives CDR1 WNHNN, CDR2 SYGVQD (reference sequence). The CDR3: CASSPGTGKSDTQYF. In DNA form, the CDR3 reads TGCGCCAGCAGCCCCGGGACAGGGAAGTCAGATACGCAGTATTTT.

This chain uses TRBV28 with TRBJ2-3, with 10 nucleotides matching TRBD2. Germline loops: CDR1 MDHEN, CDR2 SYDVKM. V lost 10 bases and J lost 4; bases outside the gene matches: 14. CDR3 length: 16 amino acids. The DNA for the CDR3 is TGTGCCATCGAGCGGGGGGGCCGGGGGTACGCAGATACGCAGTATTTT. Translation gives CAIERGGRGYADTQYF.

Written as DNA, the CDR3 is TGTGCCAGCAGTGAACTCGTAGGGGCACGAGAGACCCAGTACTTC. Translated: CASSELVGARETQYF. This sequence joins TRBV2 and TRBJ2-5; D is possibly TRBD1 (5 bases). Germline CDR1 reads SNHLY; CDR2 reads FYNNEI. The CDR3 is 15 residues long. Trimming took 2 bases from V and 4 from J, leaving 14 bases between them. Looking up the rest from reference TRBV2 and TRBJ2-5 gives the full variable domain: EPEVTQTPSHQVTQMGQEVILRCVPISNHLYFYWYRQILGQKVEFLVSFYNNEISEKSEIFDDQFSVERPDGSNFTLKIRSTKLEDSAMYFCASSELVGARETQYFGPGTRLLVL.

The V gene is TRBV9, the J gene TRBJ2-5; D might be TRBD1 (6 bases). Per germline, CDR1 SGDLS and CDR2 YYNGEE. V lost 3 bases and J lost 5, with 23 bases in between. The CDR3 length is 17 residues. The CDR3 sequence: CASSATALGLRGETQYF. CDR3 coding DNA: TGTGCCAGCAGCGCGACGGCCCTAGGATTAAGGGGGGAGACCCAGTACTTC.

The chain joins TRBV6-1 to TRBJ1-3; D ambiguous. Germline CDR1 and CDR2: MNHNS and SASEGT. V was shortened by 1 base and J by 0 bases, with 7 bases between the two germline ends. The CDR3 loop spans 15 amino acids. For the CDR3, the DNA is TGTGCCAGCAGTGAAGTGTCAGACTCTGGAAACACCATATATTTT. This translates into CASSEVSDSGNTIYF.

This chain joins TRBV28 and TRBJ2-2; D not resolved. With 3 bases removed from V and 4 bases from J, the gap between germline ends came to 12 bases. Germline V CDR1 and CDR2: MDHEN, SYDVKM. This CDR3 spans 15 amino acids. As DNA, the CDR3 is TGTGCCAGCAGTTTTTCCCATTTCTCCACCGGGGAGCTGTTTTTT. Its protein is CASSFSHFSTGELFF.

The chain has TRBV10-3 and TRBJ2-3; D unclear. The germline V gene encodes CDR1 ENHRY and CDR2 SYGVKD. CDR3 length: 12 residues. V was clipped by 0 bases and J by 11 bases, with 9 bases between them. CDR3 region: CAISESSSEQYF. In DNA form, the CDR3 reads TGTGCCATCAGTGAGTCTAGTTCGGAGCAGTATTTT.

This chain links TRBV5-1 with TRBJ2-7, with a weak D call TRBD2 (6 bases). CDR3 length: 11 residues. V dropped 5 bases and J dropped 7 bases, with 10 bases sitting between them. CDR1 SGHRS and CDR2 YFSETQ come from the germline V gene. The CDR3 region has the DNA TGCGCCAGCAGACACGGGACTGAGCAGTACTTC. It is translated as CASRHGTEQYF. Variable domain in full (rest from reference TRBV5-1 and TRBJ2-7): KAGVTQTPRYLIKTRGQQVTLSCSPISGHRSVSWYQQTPGQGLQFLFEYFSETQRNKGNFPGRFSGRQFSNSRSEMNVSTLELGDSALYLCASRHGTEQYFGPGTRLTVT.

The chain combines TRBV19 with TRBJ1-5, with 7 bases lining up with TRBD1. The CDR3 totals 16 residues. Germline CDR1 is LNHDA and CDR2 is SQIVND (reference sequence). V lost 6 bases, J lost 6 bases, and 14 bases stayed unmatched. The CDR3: CASRPGQGVIGQPQHF. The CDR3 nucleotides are TGTGCCAGTAGACCCGGTCAGGGGGTCATAGGTCAGCCCCAGCATTTT.

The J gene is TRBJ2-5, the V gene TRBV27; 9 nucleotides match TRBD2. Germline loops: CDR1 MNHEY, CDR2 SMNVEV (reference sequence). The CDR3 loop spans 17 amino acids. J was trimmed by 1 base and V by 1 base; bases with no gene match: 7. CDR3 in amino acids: CASSLLWPSGVQETQYF. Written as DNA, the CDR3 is TGTGCCAGCAGTTTATTATGGCCTAGCGGGGTCCAAGAGACCCAGTACTTC.